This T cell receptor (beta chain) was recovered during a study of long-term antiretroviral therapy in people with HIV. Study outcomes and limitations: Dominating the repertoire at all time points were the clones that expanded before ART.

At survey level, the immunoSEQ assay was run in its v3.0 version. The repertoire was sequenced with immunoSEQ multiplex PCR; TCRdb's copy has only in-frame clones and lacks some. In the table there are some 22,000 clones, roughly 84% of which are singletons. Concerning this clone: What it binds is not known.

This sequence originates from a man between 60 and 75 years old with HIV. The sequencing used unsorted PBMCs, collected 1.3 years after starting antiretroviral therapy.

DNA of the CDR3: TGTGCCAGCAGTCCCCCCCGGGACAGAGGGCCCGAGCAGTACTTC. Encoded protein: CASSPPRDRGPEQYF. J is TRBJ2-7 and V is TRBV2; TRBD1 matches 7 bases. Germline V gives CDR1 SNHLY, CDR2 FYNNEI. This CDR3 has 15 residues. Losses at the gene ends were 5 bases for V and 6 bases for J; bases not matched to a gene: 13.